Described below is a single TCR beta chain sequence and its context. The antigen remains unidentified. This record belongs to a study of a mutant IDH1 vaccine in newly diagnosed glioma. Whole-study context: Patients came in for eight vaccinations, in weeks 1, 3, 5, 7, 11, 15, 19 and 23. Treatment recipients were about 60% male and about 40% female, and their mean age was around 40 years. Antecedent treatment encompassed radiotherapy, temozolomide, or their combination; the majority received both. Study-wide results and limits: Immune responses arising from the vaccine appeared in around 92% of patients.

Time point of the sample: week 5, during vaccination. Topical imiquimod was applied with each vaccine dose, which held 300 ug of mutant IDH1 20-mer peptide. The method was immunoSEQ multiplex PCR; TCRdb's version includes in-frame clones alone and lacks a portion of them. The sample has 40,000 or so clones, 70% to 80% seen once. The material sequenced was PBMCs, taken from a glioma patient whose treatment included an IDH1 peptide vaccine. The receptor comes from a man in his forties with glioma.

This chain's CDR3 is CAWSVSSGTTKDQETQYF. CDR3 sequence (DNA): TGTGCCTGGAGTGTAAGTTCTGGGACAACGAAGGACCAAGAGACCCAGTACTTC. This chain links TRBV30 with TRBJ2-5, with a weak D call TRBD1 (6 bases). The CDR3 is 18 residues long. Trimming left V 0 bases short and J 0 bases short, with 20 bases between. In germline, CDR1 is GTSNPN, CDR2 SVGIG (reference sequence). Complete variable domain (other parts from reference TRBV30 and TRBJ2-5): SQTIHQWPATLVQPVGSPLSLECTVEGTSNPNLYWYRQAAGRGLQLLFYSVGIGQISSEVPQNLSASRPQDRQFILSSKKLLLSDSGFYLCAWSVSSGTTKDQETQYFGPGTRLLVL.